This T cell receptor (beta chain) was profiled in a study of tumor and adjacent non-tumor tissue in lung cancer listed by TCRdb under 2018. About the study as a whole: Of the cohort, eleven to twelve patients had adenocarcinoma, 2 had squamous cell carcinoma and 1 had small cell lung cancer. Ages among the roughly 15 patients ranged from roughly 31 to 85 years, there were about ten men and 5 women, and disease was at TNM stage I to III. Sequencing generated a total of 125,075,908 productive TCRbeta reads, averaging about 4.2 million reads per sample. Using bulk TCRbeta repertoires from around 15 lung cancer patients, the study set lung tumor tissue side by side with matched distant non-tumor lung tissue. A few dozen paired specimens, one tumor and one normal lung sample per patient, were profiled by TCRbeta CDR3 sequencing.

Including cysteine and phenylalanine, the CDR3 has 12 amino acids. Solely the CDR3 DNA is kept, with 36 bases framed from the first base. For CDR1 and CDR2, the germline V gene (reference sequence) lists LNHDA and SQIVND. Library creation used multiplex PCR. The run used an Illumina HiSeq 2500. TCRbeta libraries were built by three rounds of nested PCR using primers (Table S4), following protocols modified from ARM-PCR. PCR products of 200-500 bp were gel-excised and purified with the QIAquick gel extraction kit before sequencing. On the authors' methods: Trimmomatic was used to clean the reads, FLASH was used to merge the reads into complete CDR3 sequences, and MiTCR was used to assign the reads to V(D)J germline segments. Clonal diversity was computed as the inverse Simpson's index with VDJtools. Productive reads were defined as in-frame sequences without a premature stop codon. The public reads were reprocessed in TCRdb via fastp at Q25 and MiXCR, keeping in-frame beta chains. Merged by CDR3 protein, the rows form single entries marked with the most common genes and DNA. None of the V and J calls come from the authors' own analysis; TCRdb made them. The sample table records about 80,000 distinct CDR3 sequences; 70% to 90% of these occur just once. 51% of the sample lies in the top ten.

Bulk unsorted tissue served as the source for RNA extraction, and RNA quality was assessed using a NanoDrop ND-1000 and an Agilent 2100. Normal lung samples were distant non-tumor tissue taken more than 3 cm from the tumor edge. Newly diagnosed lung cancer patients without prior chemotherapy who had been admitted for thoracic surgery in China between August and November 2014 were enrolled as donors. Patients with previous radiotherapy or chemotherapy, or with another concurrent cancer, were excluded from the study. Surgical tissue pieces of about 1-2.1 cm3 were preserved in RNAlater solution and were kept at -80 degrees C until use. The sample holds one count of this clonotype. Its antigen has not been determined. Relative to the germline gene, one junction end is altered; a read error may explain this. What the research found in general, with its limitations: Significantly higher TCR diversity (inverse Simpson) was observed in tumor tissue than in normal lung tissue (around 450 vs 150, P = 0.0075, Mann-Whitney U test). With only about 16 patients in the cohort, the authors noted that larger samples and more detailed clinical data are needed. Neither the sequencing platform nor unique molecular identifiers are named or mentioned anywhere in the methods. Because peripheral blood was not sequenced, the blood TCRbeta repertoires of the lung cancer patients in the study went unexamined. TCR diversity was significantly higher in younger patients, and higher tumor TCR diversity was associated with shorter overall and disease-free survival. In normal lung, the top 100 clones accounted for a significantly larger cumulative share of the repertoire than in tumor tissue.

The sequence joins TRBV19 to TRBJ1-1; there is no confident call for the D gene. Sample: distant non-tumor lung tissue. The sequence derives from a man in his fifties or sixties with non-small cell lung cancer. The CDR3 loop reads CASSIGAAEAFF. The DNA is TGTGCCAGTAGTATAGGGGCGGCTGAGGCTTTCTTT.